Below, 17 T cell receptor beta chains from the same sample are listed, as sequenced in a study of T cells in localized non-small cell lung cancer. Clones were sequenced by immunoSEQ multiplex PCR, and TCRdb holds only the in-frame ones, with some missing. The data contain approximately 35,000 clones, roughly nine tenths of them singletons. The starting material was peripheral blood, obtained before any cancer treatment. The receptors were gathered from a man aged 40 to 69 with stage I lung adenocarcinoma.

J is TRBJ2-5 and V is TRBV5-1; the D is unclear. The DNA end lines up better with TRBJ2-7; the J call may be wrong. Germline loops: CDR1 SGHRS, CDR2 YFSETQ. This CDR3 has 13 residues. The chain's CDR3 is CASSLDYVYEQYF. The DNA of the CDR3 is TGCGCCAGCAGCTTAGATTACGTCTACGAGCAGTACTTC.

The chain joins TRBV6-6 to TRBJ2-1, with 8 positions matching TRBD2. CDR1 is MNHNY and CDR2 is SVGAGI in the germline V gene (reference sequence). Losses at the gene ends were 7 bases for V and 0 bases for J; bases not matched to a gene: 5. This CDR3 has 15 residues. CDR3 loop: CASTLRGGSYNEQFF. The CDR3 DNA follows: TGTGCCAGCACCTTACGGGGGGGCTCCTACAATGAGCAGTTCTTC.

J is TRBJ1-6 and V is TRBV5-4, with TRBD1 as a possible D gene (6 bases). The CDR3 runs 17 residues. V was pared by 3 bases and J by 1 base, with 14 bases between. The germline CDR1 and CDR2 sequences are SGHNT and YYREEE (reference sequence). The CDR3 DNA follows: TGTGCCAGCAGCTCTCGGGGGGCGAGGTCCTATAATTCACCCCTCCACTTT. It specifies CASSSRGARSYNSPLHF.

The chain has TRBV6-5 and TRBJ2-7; unclear D gene. The CDR3 consists of 15 residues. Germline lookup yields CDR1 MNHEY and CDR2 SVGAGI. The V end lost 0 bases, the J end lost 4 bases, and 13 bases lay between the germline ends. The CDR3 nucleotides are TGTGCCAGCAGTTACTCAAAGGCGCACCTTTACGAGCAGTACTTC. The encoded protein is CASSYSKAHLYEQYF.

The chain carries TRBV4-1 and TRBJ1-2; TRBD1 might be the D (5 bases). CDR1 and CDR2 (germline): MGHRA, YSYEKL. The V and J ends lost 5 bases and 0 bases respectively, with 13 bases between them. The CDR3 is 15 residues long. CDR3 nucleotide sequence: TGCGCCAGCAGCTTTCGACAGCCTACTAACTATGGCTACACCTTC. Its translation is CASSFRQPTNYGYTF.

This clone was counted once. This chain joins TRBV6-5 and TRBJ1-1, with D possibly being TRBD1 (5 bases). Trimming stripped 2 bases from V and 1 base from J, with 11 bases between. Germline values: CDR1 MNHEY, CDR2 SVGAGI. This CDR3 is 15 amino acids long. The CDR3 nucleotides read TGTGCCAGCAGTTACAACAGGAGATCGAACACTGAAGCTTTCTTT. Amino acid sequence: CASSYNRRSNTEAFF.

The chain joins TRBV7-6 to TRBJ1-1; D uncertain. Germline values: CDR1 SGHVS, CDR2 FNYEAQ. The ends were cut back, 0 bases at V and 4 bases at J, with 9 bases in the middle. The CDR3 has 14 amino acids. The CDR3 nucleotides are TGTGCCAGCAGCTTAGCCCGGGCCTCCACTGAAGCTTTCTTT. Its translation is CASSLARASTEAFF.

The V and J genes are TRBV30 and TRBJ1-1, with unresolved D. Germline CDR1 reads GTSNPN; CDR2 reads SVGIG (reference sequence). V was cut by 5 bases and J by 2 bases, with 6 bases left in between. CDR3 length: 11 residues. The CDR3: CAWGSNTEAFF. CDR3 DNA: TGTGCCTGGGGGTCCAACACTGAAGCTTTCTTT.

The chain is built from TRBV9 and TRBJ2-7, with D possibly being TRBD2 (5 bases). The germline CDR1 and CDR2 sequences are SGDLS and YYNGEE. V lost 0 bases to trimming and J lost 3 bases, with 7 bases between them. CDR3 length: 13 amino acids. In DNA form, the CDR3 reads TGTGCCAGCAGCGTAGCTGAGGGCTACGAGCAGTACTTC. Its translation: CASSVAEGYEQYF.

The chain uses TRBV5-1 and TRBJ2-2; no firm D call. Trimming removed 4 bases at V and 0 bases at J, with 10 bases between. The CDR3 covers 15 residues. Germline assignment: CDR1 SGHRS and CDR2 YFSETQ. This CDR3 is CASSPRATNTGELFF. The DNA for the CDR3 is TGCGCCAGCAGCCCCCGGGCTACGAACACCGGGGAGCTGTTTTTT.

The V and J genes are TRBV5-1 and TRBJ1-4, with a weak D call TRBD1 (5 bases). The ends were cut back, 0 bases at V and 6 bases at J, with 21 bases in the middle. Germline V gene sequence: CDR1 SGHRS, CDR2 YFSETQ. This CDR3 comprises 18 residues. CDR3 protein: CASSLVSGEGTAYEKLFF. As DNA, the CDR3 is TGCGCCAGCAGCTTGGTATCTGGCGAGGGGACGGCCTATGAAAAACTGTTTTTT.

V and J are TRBV7-2 and TRBJ1-2, with 7 bases aligning to TRBD1. CDR1 SGHTA and CDR2 FQGNSA come from the germline V gene. With 1 base clipped from V and 7 bases from J, the junction kept 3 bases outside the gene matches. This CDR3 has 13 residues. The CDR3 sequence: CASSLGDRLGYTF. CDR3 bases: TGTGCCAGCAGCTTAGGGGACAGACTTGGCTACACCTTC. The full variable domain, completed using reference TRBV7-2 and TRBJ1-2, is GAGVSQSPSNKVTEKGKDVELRCDPISGHTALYWYRQSLGQGLEFLIYFQGNSAPDKSGLPSDRFSAERTGGSVSTLTIQRTQQEDSAVYLCASSLGDRLGYTFGSGTRLTVV.

CDR3 residues: CASSPGQGVGELFF. The DNA of the CDR3 is TGTGCCAGCAGCCCCGGACAGGGCGTGGGGGAGCTGTTTTTT. The V gene is TRBV9, the J gene TRBJ2-2; 8 nucleotides agree with TRBD1. The V gene end was trimmed by 4 bases and the J gene end by 8 bases; junction bases not matched to a gene: 7. This CDR3 spans 14 amino acids. Germline V gene data show CDR1 as SGDLS and CDR2 as YYNGEE. The full variable domain, rest sourced from reference TRBV9 and TRBJ2-2, is DSGVTQTPKHLITATGQRVTLRCSPRSGDLSVYWYQQSLDQGLQFLIQYYNGEERAKGNILERFSAQQFPDLHSELNLSSLELGDSALYFCASSPGQGVGELFFGEGSRLTVL.

The V and J genes are TRBV5-5 and TRBJ2-2, with D perhaps matching TRBD1 (6 bases). Per germline, CDR1 SGHKS and CDR2 YYEKEE (reference sequence). Trimming removed 0 bases at V and 8 bases at J, with 20 bases between. There are 17 residues in the CDR3. This CDR3 reads CASSLGDILQIPGELFF. The DNA for the CDR3 is TGTGCCAGCAGCTTGGGGGACATTCTTCAAATACCAGGGGAGCTGTTTTTT.

The chain couples TRBV6-6 to TRBJ2-3; TRBD2 matches 9 bases. Losses at the gene ends were 5 bases for V and 4 bases for J; bases not matched to a gene: 10. This CDR3 contains 16 residues. The germline CDR1 and CDR2 sequences are MNHNY and SVGAGI (reference sequence). CDR3 nucleotides: TGTGCCAGCAGTCCCTACGGCGGGGGGGCCGCAGATACGCAGTATTTT. Its protein is CASSPYGGGAADTQYF.

The CDR3 DNA reads as TGTGCCAGCAGTTCAGGGGTTGGACGGCCCCAGCATTTT. Translation: CASSSGVGRPQHF. This chain uses TRBV6-5 with TRBJ1-5; D is possibly TRBD1 (6 bases). CDR1 MNHEY and CDR2 SVGAGI come from the germline V gene. This CDR3 has 13 amino acids. With 4 bases removed from V and 9 bases from J, the gap between germline ends came to 13 bases.

The J gene is TRBJ1-5, the V gene TRBV9; 10 bases match TRBD1. The CDR3 contains 15 residues. Germline values: CDR1 SGDLS, CDR2 YYNGEE. With V trimmed by 2 bases and J by 3 bases, 2 bases remained unmatched. CDR3 sequence reads: CASSVGTGDNQPQHF. CDR3 nucleotide sequence: TGTGCCAGCAGCGTTGGGACAGGGGACAATCAGCCCCAGCATTTT.